A single sample is the source of the 12 T cell receptor beta chains below, sequenced in a study of somatic mutations in cytotoxic T cells in rheumatoid arthritis. Sequencing was performed with immunoSEQ multiplex PCR; in TCRdb, only in-frame clones are kept and a portion is missing. The table has some 13,000 clones, 78% seen once; the top ten hold about 22%. Sequenced material: CD8+ T cells sorted from blood. These receptors were taken from an adult with rheumatoid arthritis.

The CDR3 loop reads CAKGTDYGYTF. In nucleotides, the CDR3 is TGTGCCAAAGGGACAGATTATGGCTACACCTTC. This chain links TRBV27 with TRBJ1-2; 7 nucleotides align to TRBD1. The V segment lost 10 bases and the J segment 5 bases; nucleotides outside the gene matches: 4. The CDR3 runs 11 residues. Germline V gives CDR1 MNHEY, CDR2 SMNVEV (reference sequence).

This chain connects TRBV29-1 to TRBJ1-5; no clear D. CDR3 length: 12 residues. Per germline, CDR1 SQVTM and CDR2 ANQGSEA. The ends were cut back, 4 bases at V and 3 bases at J, with 7 bases in the middle. The CDR3 sequence: CSVVQLNQPQHF. The DNA for the CDR3 is TGCAGCGTTGTACAGCTCAATCAGCCCCAGCATTTT.

This clone turned up a few times. The chain employs TRBV7-8 and TRBJ1-4; D possibly corresponds to TRBD1 (6 bases). The CDR3 loop spans 14 amino acids. From germline, CDR1 is SGHVS and CDR2 FQNEAQ. The V end was cut by 5 bases, the J end by 6 bases, with 13 bases between. The CDR3 is CASSQRTADEKLFF. In nucleotides, the CDR3 is TGTGCCAGCAGCCAAAGGACAGCGGATGAAAAACTGTTTTTT.

The CDR3 sequence: CASSADGTSSYEQYF. DNA of the CDR3: TGTGCCAGCAGCGCAGACGGGACAAGCTCCTACGAGCAGTACTTC. The chain is built from TRBV9 and TRBJ2-7; possibly TRBD1 for D (6 bases). Deletions cut 3 bases from V and 0 bases from J, with 13 bases between. CDR3 length: 15 amino acids. CDR1 SGDLS and CDR2 YYNGEE come from the germline V gene.

This clone was detected only once. The rearrangement joins TRBV27 to TRBJ2-7; 12 positions match TRBD2. CDR1 MNHEY and CDR2 SMNVEV come from the germline V gene (reference sequence). This CDR3 is 13 amino acids long. Trimming removed 9 bases from V and 4 bases from J; junction bases left unmatched: 4. This CDR3 is CASRLAGAYEQYF. DNA of the CDR3: TGTGCCAGTAGACTAGCGGGAGCGTACGAGCAGTACTTC.

The chain joins TRBV28 to TRBJ2-7; TRBD2 agrees at 11 bases. Trimming cost V 7 bases and J 4 bases; bases outside gene matches: 9. Germline CDR1 and CDR2: MDHEN and SYDVKM. The CDR3 has 15 residues. DNA of the CDR3: TGTGCCAGCAATCTCAAAGTAGCGGGAGGGTACGAGCAGTACTTC. Translating it yields CASNLKVAGGYEQYF.

The V call is TRBV5-8, the J call TRBJ1-1, with 7 bases matching TRBD1. Germline trimming cut 2 bases from V and 5 bases from J; bases unmatched to any gene: 9. Per the germline V gene, CDR1 is SGHTS and CDR2 is YDEGEE. This CDR3 is 15 amino acids long. The CDR3 is CASSFWDSRRTEAFF. The CDR3 nucleotides are TGTGCCAGCAGCTTCTGGGACAGTAGGCGAACTGAAGCTTTCTTT.

V and J are TRBV27 and TRBJ2-4, with TRBD2 as a possible D gene (6 bases). The CDR3 length is 14 residues. Germline V CDR1 and CDR2: MNHEY, SMNVEV (reference sequence). The germline V and J ends were trimmed by 3 bases and 0 bases, with 6 bases remaining between them. CDR3 bases: TGTGCCAGCAGTTTGCGGGGAGCCAAAAACATTCAGTACTTC. Its protein product is CASSLRGAKNIQYF.

The chain joins TRBV27 to TRBJ2-1; D is possibly TRBD2 (5 bases). V lost 3 bases to trimming and J lost 7 bases, with 19 bases between them. The V gene's germline CDR1 is MNHEY and CDR2 SMNVEV (reference sequence). The CDR3 runs 16 residues. CDR3 sequence (DNA): TGTGCCAGCAGTTTCCGGGCCGGCGGCGGGCCGAATGAGCAGTTCTTC. Its translation: CASSFRAGGGPNEQFF.

V usage is TRBV5-6 and J usage is TRBJ1-4; D call uncertain. The CDR3 consists of 15 residues. Germline values: CDR1 SGHDT, CDR2 YYEEEE. The V gene lost 0 bases and the J gene lost 5 bases, with 11 bases spanning the gap. CDR3 in amino acids: CASSLGLTGNEKLFF. The CDR3 nucleotides are TGTGCCAGCAGCTTGGGACTGACGGGAAATGAAAAACTGTTTTTT.

The chain combines TRBV6-5 with TRBJ1-3, with 7 bases aligning to TRBD1. CDR3 length equals 15 residues. Germline lookup yields CDR1 MNHEY and CDR2 SVGAGI. V lost 2 bases and J lost 5; bases outside the gene matches: 6. CDR3 in amino acids: CASSYAPGGRNTIYF. The DNA of the CDR3 is TGTGCCAGCAGTTACGCCCCAGGGGGAAGAAACACCATATATTTT.

This chain connects TRBV27 to TRBJ2-1; perhaps TRBD2 as D (6 bases). Germline-derived CDR1 and CDR2 are MNHEY and SMNVEV (reference sequence). The CDR3 is made up of 16 amino acids. The V and J ends lost 6 bases and 7 bases respectively, with 22 bases between them. The CDR3 coding sequence is TGTGCCAGCAGGCGTACCCGGGAGACCTTTTTGAATGAGCAGTTCTTC. Translated, it gives CASRRTRETFLNEQFF.